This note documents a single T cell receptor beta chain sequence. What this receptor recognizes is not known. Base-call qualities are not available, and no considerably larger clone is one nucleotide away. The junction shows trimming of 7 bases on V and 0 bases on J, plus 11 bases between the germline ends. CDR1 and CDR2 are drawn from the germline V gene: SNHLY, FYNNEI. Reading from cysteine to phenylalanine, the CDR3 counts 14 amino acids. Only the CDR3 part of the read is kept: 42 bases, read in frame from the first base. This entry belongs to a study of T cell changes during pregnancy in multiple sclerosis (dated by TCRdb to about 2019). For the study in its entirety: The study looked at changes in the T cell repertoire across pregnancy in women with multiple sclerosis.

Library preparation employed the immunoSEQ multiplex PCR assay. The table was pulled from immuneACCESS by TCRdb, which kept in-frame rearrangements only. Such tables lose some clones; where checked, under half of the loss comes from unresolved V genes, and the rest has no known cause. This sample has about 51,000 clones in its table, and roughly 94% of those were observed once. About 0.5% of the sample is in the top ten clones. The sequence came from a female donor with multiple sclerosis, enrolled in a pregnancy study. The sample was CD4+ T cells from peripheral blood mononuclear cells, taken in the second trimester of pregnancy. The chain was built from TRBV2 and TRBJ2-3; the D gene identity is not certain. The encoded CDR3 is CASINAGSTDTQYF. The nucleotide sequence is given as TGTGCCAGCATCAACGCAGGCAGCACAGATACGCAGTATTTT.